This TCR beta chain derives from a study of cytomegalovirus exposure and HLA in healthy donors. Study-level findings and limits: A further, later analysis showed that HLA-associated TCR beta chains (compared with equally common others) were more clonally expanded. Rarity characterized most TCR sequences, yet some public TCRs appeared in many donors. Segments of the TCR beta V type were, in most cases, productive about 90% or about 30% of the time in an earlier analysis.

Comment on this clone: Its antigen is undetermined. The junction departs from the called germline gene at one end, perhaps through a read error.

Primers included in the PCR were 60 Vbeta and 13 Jbeta primers. The protocol was immunoSEQ multiplex PCR, while the TCRdb copy is restricted to in-frame clones and leaves out a portion. The profile shows 150,000 to 200,000 clones, around 90% of them singletons. Germline V lookup: CDR1 SGHRS, CDR2 YFSETQ. The CDR3 is 15 amino acids. Specimen: PBMCs. The source of this sequence is a boy aged 2-9 years in good health and CMV-seronegative. The J gene is TRBJ2-2, the V gene TRBV5-1; D perhaps matches TRBD1 (6 bases). CDR3 DNA: TGCGCCAGCAGCCCCCGTGGGGGCGAACCCGGGGAGCTGTCTTTT. It codes for CASSPRGGEPGELSF.